This T cell receptor (beta chain) was documented in a study of OX40 agonist ivuxolimab in advanced cancers. Only in-frame clones appear in the TCRdb table, and some are missing; sequencing was by immunoSEQ multiplex PCR. The sample includes about 82,000 clones, approximately 85% of them seen just once. From germline, CDR1 is KGHSH and CDR2 LQKENI. V dropped 5 bases and J dropped 4; count of bases not matched to a gene: 9. The CDR3 consists of 16 residues. The rearrangement uses TRBV18 and TRBJ1-3; 9 bases are a match to TRBD1. The input for sequencing was CD4+ or CD8+ T cells sorted from blood, taken in a trial of the OX40 agonist ivuxolimab. The receptor was isolated from an adult with an advanced solid tumor such as melanoma, head and neck, liver or kidney cancer. Written as DNA, the CDR3 is TGTGCCAGCTCAACCTTTACAGGGGGCGCCGGAAACACCATATATTTT. Its translation: CASSTFTGGAGNTIYF.